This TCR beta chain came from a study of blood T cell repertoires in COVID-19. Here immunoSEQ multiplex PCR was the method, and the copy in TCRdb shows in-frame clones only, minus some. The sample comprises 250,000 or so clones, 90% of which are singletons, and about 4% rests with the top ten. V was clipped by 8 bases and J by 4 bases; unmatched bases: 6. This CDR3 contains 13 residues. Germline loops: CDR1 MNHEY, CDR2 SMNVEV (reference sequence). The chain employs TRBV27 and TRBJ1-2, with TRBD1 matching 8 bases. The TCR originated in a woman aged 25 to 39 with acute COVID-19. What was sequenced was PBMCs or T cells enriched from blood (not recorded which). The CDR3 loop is CASGMTGAYGYTF. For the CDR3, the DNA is TGTGCCAGCGGAATGACAGGGGCCTATGGCTACACCTTC.